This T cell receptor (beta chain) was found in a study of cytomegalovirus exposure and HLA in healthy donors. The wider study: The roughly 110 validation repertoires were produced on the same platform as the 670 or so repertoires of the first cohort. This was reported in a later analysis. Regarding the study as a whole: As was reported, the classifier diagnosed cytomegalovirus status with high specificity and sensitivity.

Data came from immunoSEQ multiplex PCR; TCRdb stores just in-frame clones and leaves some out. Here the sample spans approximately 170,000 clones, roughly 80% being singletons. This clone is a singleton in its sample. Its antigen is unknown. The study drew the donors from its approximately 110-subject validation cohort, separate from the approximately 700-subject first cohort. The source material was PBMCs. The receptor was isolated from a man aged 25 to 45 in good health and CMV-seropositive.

The CDR3, as DNA: TGTGCCAGTAGTATAGTAACAGGTATAGGATGGAGCACCGGGGAGCTGTTTTTT. Amino acid sequence: CASSIVTGIGWSTGELFF. V gene TRBV19 combines with J gene TRBJ2-2; weak D call: TRBD1 (5 bases). Germline lookup yields CDR1 LNHDA and CDR2 SQIVND (reference sequence). Trimming removed 1 base from V and 4 bases from J, with 19 bases in between. This CDR3 has 18 amino acids.